One and the same sample provided the 15 T cell receptor beta chains below, sequenced in a study of metastatic and nonmetastatic thyroid tumors. TCRdb re-called clones via MiXCR from the PCR reads. The repertoire has around 20,000 clones, about a fifth of them found once; the top ten carry around a quarter. No patient had received any treatment before thyroid surgery. The sample comprised blood. The receptors were sampled from a female donor with papillary thyroid cancer or a benign thyroid nodule (not recorded which). Some clones in this sample may be carry-over from other donors' samples.

This clone has at least ten counts. The gene calls are TRBV4-3 and TRBJ2-6; D is undetermined. The V and J ends lost 2 bases and 4 bases respectively, with 9 bases between them. Germline values: CDR1 LGHNA, CDR2 YSLEER. The CDR3 is 15 amino acids. This CDR3 reads CASSQSESGANVLTF. The DNA for the CDR3 is TGCGCCAGCAGCCAATCCGAATCCGGGGCCAACGTCCTGACTTTC.

There are many counts of this clone. This chain connects TRBV9 to TRBJ1-2; possibly TRBD1 for D (6 bases). With 1 base removed from V and 8 bases from J, the gap between germline ends came to 18 bases. Germline CDR1 and CDR2: SGDLS and YYNGEE. This CDR3 has 15 residues. Here the CDR3 reads CASSVSGGAVGGYTF. The DNA for the CDR3 is TGTGCCAGCAGCGTATCTGGGGGCGCGGTTGGAGGCTACACCTTC.

At least ten counts were recorded for this clone. The chain combines TRBV29-1 with TRBJ1-3; weak D call: TRBD1 (5 bases). The V end was cut by 4 bases, the J end by 1 base, with 14 bases between. CDR3 size: 15 residues. The V gene's germline CDR1 is SQVTM and CDR2 ANQGSEA. CDR3 amino acids: CSVGSRDLSGNTIYF. The CDR3 DNA sequence: TGCAGCGTTGGGTCGAGGGACTTATCTGGAAACACCATATATTTT.

This clone was observed many times. This chain links TRBV5-1 with TRBJ2-3; tentatively, D is TRBD1 (6 bases). This CDR3 is built from 14 residues. Germline CDR1 and CDR2: SGHRS and YFSETQ. Deletions cut 4 bases from V and 3 bases from J, with 12 bases between. CDR3 in DNA: TGCGCCAGCAGCGCTACAGGGCTGACAGATACGCAGTATTTT. Its protein product is CASSATGLTDTQYF.

The table lists this clone with many counts. The chain is built from TRBV4-1 and TRBJ2-3, with D possibly TRBD1 on 6 matching bases. The CDR3 is 14 amino acids. Germline-derived CDR1 and CDR2 are MGHRA and YSYEKL. V lost 3 bases to trimming and J lost 4 bases, with 11 bases between them. CDR3 sequence reads: CASSQPNRADTQYF. CDR3 sequence (DNA): TGCGCCAGCAGCCAGCCCAACAGGGCAGATACGCAGTATTTT.

The chain uses TRBV19 and TRBJ2-7; 8 bases match TRBD1. Germline trimming cut 1 base from V and 5 bases from J; bases unmatched to any gene: 4. The CDR3 sequence is 14 residues long. The germline CDR1 and CDR2 sequences are LNHDA and SQIVND (reference sequence). The CDR3 loop reads CASSIATGEHEQYF. The CDR3 DNA reads TGTGCCAGTAGTATAGCGACAGGGGAGCACGAGCAGTACTTC.

V usage is TRBV20-1 and J usage is TRBJ1-1; D perhaps matches TRBD1 (6 bases). This CDR3 is 13 amino acids long. CDR1 DFQATT and CDR2 SNEGSKA come from the germline V gene (reference sequence). The CDR3: CSVDRRRGTEAFF. CDR3 coding DNA: TGCAGCGTAGACAGGCGGCGGGGCACTGAAGCTTTCTTT.

This clone has only one observation. V and J are TRBV30 and TRBJ2-5, with D perhaps matching TRBD2 (7 bases). The CDR3 runs 15 residues. In germline, CDR1 is GTSNPN, CDR2 SVGIG (reference sequence). The V and J ends lost 0 bases and 7 bases respectively, with 18 bases between them. The CDR3 protein is CAWSVKGGGVVTQYF. Written as DNA, the CDR3 is TGTGCCTGGAGTGTAAAAGGAGGGGGGGTAGTGACCCAGTACTTC.

The table lists this clone with many counts. The chain carries TRBV7-8 and TRBJ2-7; D unclear. Trimming removed 5 bases at V and 5 bases at J, with 19 bases between. There are 15 residues in the CDR3. The V gene's germline CDR1 is SGHVS and CDR2 FQNEAQ. The CDR3 DNA follows: TGTGCCAGCAGCATGATGATCGATTCCCCCCACGAGCAGTACTTC. Protein product: CASSMMIDSPHEQYF.

This clone was picked up many times. V gene TRBV12-3 or TRBV12-4 combines with J gene TRBJ2-2; TRBD2 is a possible D gene (6 bases). V was pared by 6 bases and J by 5 bases, with 13 bases between. The CDR3 consists of 14 residues. CDR3 sequence reads: CASRPRLVTGELFF. DNA of the CDR3: TGTGCCAGCAGGCCCCGACTAGTGACCGGGGAGCTGTTTTTT.

The V gene is TRBV7-9, the J gene TRBJ2-7; D tentatively reads TRBD1 or TRBD2 (5 bases each). The CDR3 runs to 15 residues. The V gene lost 5 bases and the J gene lost 0 bases, with 14 bases spanning the gap. From germline, CDR1 is SEHNR and CDR2 FQNEAQ (reference sequence). CDR3 sequence reads: CASSMLGEPSYEQYF. The CDR3 bases are TGTGCCAGCAGCATGCTAGGGGAGCCCTCCTACGAGCAGTACTTC.

This clone was detected many times. The V and J genes are TRBV7-2 and TRBJ1-3, with D unclear. Germline assignment: CDR1 SGHTA and CDR2 FQGNSA. This CDR3 has 13 residues. V was shortened by 5 bases and J by 4 bases, with 9 bases between the two germline ends. In DNA form, the CDR3 reads TGTGCCAGCAGCCGTGGACGGGGAAACACCATATATTTT. This codes for CASSRGRGNTIYF. Full variable domain (remainder filled in from reference TRBV7-2 and TRBJ1-3): GAGVSQSPSNKVTEKGKDVELRCDPISGHTALYWYRQSLGQGLEFLIYFQGNSAPDKSGLPSDRFSAERTGGSVSTLTIQRTQQEDSAVYLCASSRGRGNTIYFGEGSWLTVV.

This clone was detected many times. This chain links TRBV20-1 with TRBJ2-2; D is possibly TRBD1 or TRBD2 (5 bases each). This CDR3 is built from 14 residues. Deletions cut 6 bases from V and 3 bases from J, with 14 bases between. Germline values: CDR1 DFQATT, CDR2 SNEGSKA (reference sequence). The CDR3 DNA reads TGCAGTGCGCCACGGGACGGGTACACCGGGGAGCTGTTTTTT. Protein product: CSAPRDGYTGELFF.

This clone was found a few times. A much larger clone differs by one base, so this may be a read error. The J gene is TRBJ1-1, the V gene TRBV9; perhaps TRBD1 as D (6 bases). Germline CDR1 and CDR2: SGDLS and YYNGEE. The CDR3 is 14 residues long. CDR3 sequence: CASSVGGARTAAFF. CDR3 coding DNA: TGTGCCAGCAGCGTCGGGGGGGCAAGGACTGCAGCTTTCTTT.

Ten or more counts support this clone. The rearrangement joins TRBV10-3 to TRBJ1-1; 7 nucleotides line up with TRBD1. Germline CDR1 reads ENHRY; CDR2 reads SYGVKD. The CDR3 is 14 residues long. V shed 4 bases, J shed 2 bases, and the junction held 4 bases outside the gene matches. Here the CDR3 DNA reads TGTGCCATCAGTGGACAGGGCGTAAACACTGAAGCTTTCTTT. This sequence encodes CAISGQGVNTEAFF.